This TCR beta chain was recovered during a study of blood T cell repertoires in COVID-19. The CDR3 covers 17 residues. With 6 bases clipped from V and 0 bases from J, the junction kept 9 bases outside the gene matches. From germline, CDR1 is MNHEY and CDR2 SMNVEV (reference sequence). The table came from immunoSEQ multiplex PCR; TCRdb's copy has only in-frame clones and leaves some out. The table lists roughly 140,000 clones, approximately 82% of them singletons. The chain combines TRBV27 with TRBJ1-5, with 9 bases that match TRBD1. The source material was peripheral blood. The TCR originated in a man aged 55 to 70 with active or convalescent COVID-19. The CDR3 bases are TGTGCCAGCAGGGACAGGGGAGGGTGGGGTAGCAATCAGCCCCAGCATTTT. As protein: CASRDRGGWGSNQPQHF.